This T cell receptor (beta chain) derives from a study of T-cell memory formation after mild COVID-19. This clonotype was seen just once. The antigen remains undetermined. There are 13 residues in the CDR3. Trimming left V 6 bases short and J 3 bases short, with 11 bases between. CDR1 and CDR2 from the germline V gene are MNHNS and SASEGT. Study results and caveats: Pre-infection memory harbored some responding clones, suggesting cross-reactive memory joined.

Employing constant-segment primers, 5'RACE generated TCR alpha and TCR beta cDNA libraries bearing sample barcodes and UMIs. Each CDR3 protein is one row after TCRdb ran MiXCR on the 5' RACE reads. The data contain hundreds of thousands of distinct CDR3 sequences, around 27% of them singletons. Sequences were obtained from PBMCs or a T cell subset sorted from them (not recorded which). The rearrangement links TRBV6-1 to TRBJ1-2; no clear D gene. The sequence was obtained from an adult woman who had mild COVID-19 (a few samples of this study predate the infection). Cell type and time point are not known. CDR3 sequence (DNA): TGTGCCAGCAGGACCGAGACCCACTATGGCTACACCTTC. It yields the protein CASRTETHYGYTF.